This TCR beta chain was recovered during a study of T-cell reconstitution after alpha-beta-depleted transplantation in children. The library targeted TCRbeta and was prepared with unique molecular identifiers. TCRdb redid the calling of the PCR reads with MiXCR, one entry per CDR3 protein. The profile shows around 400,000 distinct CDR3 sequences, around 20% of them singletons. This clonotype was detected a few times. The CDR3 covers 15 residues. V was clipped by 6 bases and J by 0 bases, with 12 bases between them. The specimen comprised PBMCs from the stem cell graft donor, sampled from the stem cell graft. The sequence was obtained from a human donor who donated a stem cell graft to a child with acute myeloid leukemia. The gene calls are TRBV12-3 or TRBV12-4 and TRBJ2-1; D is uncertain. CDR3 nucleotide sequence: TGTGCCAGCAGCCCTCGCGGAGACTCCTACAATGAGCAGTTCTTC. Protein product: CASSPRGDSYNEQFF.